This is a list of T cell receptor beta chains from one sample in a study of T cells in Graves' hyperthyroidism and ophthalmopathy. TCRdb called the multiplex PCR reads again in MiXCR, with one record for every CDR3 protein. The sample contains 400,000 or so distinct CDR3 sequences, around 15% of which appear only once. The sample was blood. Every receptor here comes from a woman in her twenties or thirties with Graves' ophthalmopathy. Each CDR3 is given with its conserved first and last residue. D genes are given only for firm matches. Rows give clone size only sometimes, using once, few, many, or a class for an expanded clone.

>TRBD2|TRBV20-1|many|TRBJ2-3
TGCAGTGCTCCGGGACTAGCGGCAGATACGCAGTATTTT
CSAPGLAADTQYF
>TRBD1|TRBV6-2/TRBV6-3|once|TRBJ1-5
TGTGCCAGCATCGCCACGACAGGGGGTAGCAATCAGCCCCAGCATTTT
CASIATTGGSNQPQHF
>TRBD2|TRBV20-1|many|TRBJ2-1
TGCAGTGCAAATAGCGGGGTCATGAGTGAGCAGTTCTTC
CSANSGVMSEQFF
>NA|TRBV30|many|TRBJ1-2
TGTGCCTGGAGTCCTATAGGGGTCTATGGCTACACCTTC
CAWSPIGVYGYTF
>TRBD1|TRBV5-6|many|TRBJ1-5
TGTGCCAGCAGCTTCGGACCGGGACAGAATCAGCCCCAGCATTTT
CASSFGPGQNQPQHF
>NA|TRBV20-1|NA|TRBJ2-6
TGCAGTGCTAGACGGGGGATGCACTCTGGGGCCAACGTCCTGACTTTC
CSARRGMHSGANVLTF
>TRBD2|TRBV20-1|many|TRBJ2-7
TGCAGTGCTCATCTGCGGGCTAGCGGGGGTTACGAGCAGTACTTC
CSAHLRASGGYEQYF
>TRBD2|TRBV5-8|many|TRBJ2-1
TGTGCCAGCAGCTTGGGGACTAGGGTATACAATGAGCAGTTCTTC
CASSLGTRVYNEQFF
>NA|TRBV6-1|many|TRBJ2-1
TGTGCCAGCAGCCCACGGGCGGGTCAAAGATACAATGAGCAGTTCTTC
CASSPRAGQRYNEQFF
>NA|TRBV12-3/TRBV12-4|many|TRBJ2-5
TGTGCCAGCAGCCGAATCGGCCAAGAGACCCAGTACTTC
CASSRIGQETQYF
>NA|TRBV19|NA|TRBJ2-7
TGTGCCAGTAGTGTACTAGCGACAGGCTCCTACGAGCAGTACTTC
CASSVLATGSYEQYF
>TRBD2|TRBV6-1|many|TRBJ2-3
TGTGCCAGCAGTTATCGGGGGGGTGACACAGATACGCAGTATTTT
CASSYRGGDTDTQYF
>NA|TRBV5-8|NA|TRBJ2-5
TGTGCCAGCAGCTTGGGTTCACAGCGGATCGAGACCCAGTACTTC
CASSLGSQRIETQYF
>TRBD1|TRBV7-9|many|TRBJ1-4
TGTGCCAGCAGCTTAGAGGGACAGGGGTTGGAAAAACTGTTTTTT
CASSLEGQGLEKLFF
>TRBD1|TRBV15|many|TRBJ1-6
TGTGCCACCAGCAGAGACCCGAGGACAGGGAGGAATTCACCCCTCCACTTT
CATSRDPRTGRNSPLHF
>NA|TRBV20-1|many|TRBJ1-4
TGCAGTGTCACAGGGACCGGTGAAAAACTGTTTTTT
CSVTGTGEKLFF
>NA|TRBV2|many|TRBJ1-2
TGTGCCAGCACCCCGGTCTGGGCTGACTATGGCTACACCTTC
CASTPVWADYGYTF